This TCR beta chain emerged from a study of blood T cell repertoires in COVID-19 (dated by TCRdb to 2020 to 2021). Context from the whole study: Samples covering the acute and convalescent phases of COVID-19 were provided by collaborators in the United States, Italy and Spain. The material from the prospective study consisted of cDNA or gDNA derived from T cells, B-cell-depleted T cells, or PBMCs. A de-identified subject ID, COVID-19 status, age in years and sex were almost always included in the sample metadata. The samples were drawn from two sources: the first 160 participants of the ongoing ImmuneRACE study, and 1,200 or so subjects contributed by 6 global collaborators. Subjects who had been exposed to COVID-19, were actively infected with it, or had recovered from it provided the deeply sampled blood TCRbeta repertoires that made up the dataset. The repertoires were made available in a free public database intended to serve as a resource for research on the immune response to SARS-CoV-2. Where available, HLA class I and class II types were obtained from metadata supplied by the sample provider rather than from assay-based typing. What the study reported, not specific to this receptor: How much clinical and demographic metadata was included differed by source and by participant, and the metadata was provided uncurated.

V has 0 bases trimmed and J has 7 bases trimmed; junction bases matching no gene number 13. Reading the germline V gene gives CDR1 ENHRY and CDR2 SYGVKD. Spanning cysteine to phenylalanine, the CDR3 consists of 17 amino acids. Left in the record is the CDR3 DNA by itself, 51 bases read in frame from the first base. The immunoSEQ Assay, a bias-controlled multiplex PCR, was used to amplify TCRbeta CDR3 regions from genomic DNA. For the original study's pipeline: Within the assay, amplification of reference gene primers was used to estimate how many nucleated cells each sample contained. Sequence reads were collapsed and filtered to measure the absolute abundance of every unique TCRbeta CDR3 rearrangement. For each sample, productive Simpson clonality was calculated as the square root of Simpson's diversity index over productive rearrangements. As stored in TCRdb, this immuneACCESS dataset retains in-frame rearrangements with V and J assigned. A fraction of the clones does not appear; measured against another copy, unresolved V genes explain less than half of the discrepancy, and the remainder lacks a known reason. V and J calls and clone size follow that table, whereas D and trimming were derived from the DNA. This sample holds approximately 120,000 clones; over 75% were observed only once. The biggest ten clones account for 5% to 7.5% of the sample.

Collaborating institutions collected whole blood in K2EDTA tubes following their own protocols. For TCRbeta analysis, collaborators shipped samples as frozen whole blood, isolated PBMCs, or DNA extracted from either of those sample types. A remark on this clone: No cognate antigen has been identified for it. Base qualities are not at hand, and no much larger clone is one base apart.

The chain employs TRBV10-3 and TRBJ2-5; 8 bases in the middle match TRBD2. This TCR was recovered from a man aged 80 or over with active or convalescent COVID-19. The specimen sequenced was peripheral blood. The DNA reads as follows: TGTGCCATCAGTGAGTCGATAAACTCCGGGGGGGCCGTGACCCAGTACTTC. It translates to CAISESINSGGAVTQYF.